The next 29 T cell receptor beta chains were all read from a single sample in a study of blood T cell repertoires in COVID-19. TCRdb's copy holds only in-frame clones and misses some; the assay was immunoSEQ multiplex PCR. The table shows 24,000 or so clones, with about nine tenths occurring only once. Source material: peripheral blood. The receptors here all came from a human donor in a cohort sampled during active COVID-19. The donor label of this sample is uncertain.

The V call is TRBV18, the J call TRBJ2-1; 10 bases are shared with TRBD1. Germline assignment: CDR1 KGHSH and CDR2 LQKENI. J lost 4 bases, V lost 3 bases, and 9 bases had no gene match. The CDR3 covers 17 residues. The CDR3 sequence is CASSPIGRTGGYNEQFF. In nucleotides, the CDR3 is TGTGCCAGCTCACCGATCGGAAGGACAGGGGGGTACAATGAGCAGTTCTTC.

This chain joins TRBV7-2 and TRBJ1-2; TRBD1 matches 9 bases. From germline, CDR1 is SGHTA and CDR2 FQGNSA. Trimming removed 1 base from V and 8 bases from J; junction bases left unmatched: 5. This CDR3 is 14 amino acids long. CDR3 residues: CASSLGTGDGGYTF. CDR3 DNA: TGTGCCAGCAGCTTAGGGACAGGGGACGGCGGCTACACCTTC. The variable domain in full, with the rest retrieved from reference TRBV7-2 and TRBJ1-2, is GAGVSQSPSNKVTEKGKDVELRCDPISGHTALYWYRQSLGQGLEFLIYFQGNSAPDKSGLPSDRFSAERTGGSVSTLTIQRTQQEDSAVYLCASSLGTGDGGYTFGSGTRLTVV.

The rearrangement links TRBV29-1 to TRBJ1-5; 7 bases map to TRBD1. Losses at the gene ends were 5 bases for V and 4 bases for J; bases not matched to a gene: 5. CDR1 is SQVTM and CDR2 is ANQGSEA in the germline V gene. This CDR3 is 13 amino acids long. CDR3 in DNA: TGCAGCGTTAACACAGGGGTTAATCAGCCCCAGCATTTT. The encoded protein is CSVNTGVNQPQHF.

The V and J genes are TRBV28 and TRBJ2-7; 7 bases agree with TRBD1. Germline trimming cut 6 bases from V and 3 bases from J; bases unmatched to any gene: 11. CDR1 MDHEN and CDR2 SYDVKM come from the germline V gene. This CDR3 is built from 15 residues. In DNA, the CDR3 is TGTGCCAGCAGCCCCTCCGGACAGGCCGTCTACGAGCAGTACTTC. Protein product: CASSPSGQAVYEQYF.

This chain's CDR3 is CASSLAGTENQPQHF. For the CDR3, the DNA is TGCGCCAGCAGCTTGGCCGGGACAGAGAATCAGCCCCAGCATTTT. The chain joins TRBV5-1 to TRBJ1-5; 7 nucleotides line up with TRBD1. Germline V CDR1 and CDR2: SGHRS, YFSETQ. CDR3 length: 15 amino acids. The junction had 4 bases not matched to a gene; V was cut back by 0 bases and J by 4 bases.

This clone was observed a handful of times. This chain connects TRBV7-8 to TRBJ1-3; D unresolved. Trimming took 2 bases from V and 0 from J, leaving 11 bases between them. Germline-derived CDR1 and CDR2 are SGHVS and FQNEAQ. This CDR3 has 16 amino acids. In DNA, the CDR3 is TGTGCCAGCAGCTTATACGGGGAGACCTCTGGAAACACCATATATTTT. It is translated as CASSLYGETSGNTIYF.

The chain employs TRBV7-2 and TRBJ2-5; 8 bases fit TRBD2. V dropped 8 bases and J dropped 9; count of bases not matched to a gene: 11. This CDR3 contains 13 residues. CDR1 is SGHTA and CDR2 is FQGNSA in the germline V gene. The CDR3 protein is CASAVAGSGAQYF. The CDR3 nucleotides read TGTGCCAGCGCGGTAGCGGGGTCAGGGGCCCAGTACTTC. Complete variable domain (other parts from reference TRBV7-2 and TRBJ2-5): GAGVSQSPSNKVTEKGKDVELRCDPISGHTALYWYRQSLGQGLEFLIYFQGNSAPDKSGLPSDRFSAERTGGSVSTLTIQRTQQEDSAVYLCASAVAGSGAQYFGPGTRLLVL.

This chain's CDR3 is CASTSSTSGKQETQYF. The DNA of the CDR3 is TGTGCCAGCACTTCCTCGACTAGCGGAAAACAAGAGACCCAGTACTTC. The chain couples TRBV6-2 or TRBV6-3 to TRBJ2-5, with 9 bases that match TRBD2. CDR3 length equals 16 residues. Trimming at V came to 7 bases and at J to 2 bases, leaving 11 bases not matched to a gene. CDR1 MNHEY and CDR2 SVGEGT come from the germline V gene.

This chain joins TRBV19 and TRBJ1-2, with 8 nucleotides matching TRBD1. In germline, CDR1 is LNHDA, CDR2 SQIVND (reference sequence). The CDR3 extends over 12 amino acids. The ends lost 7 bases at V and 7 bases at J; junction bases unmatched: 5. CDR3 in amino acids: CASTAGGFGYTF. As DNA, the CDR3 is TGTGCCAGTACGGCAGGGGGCTTTGGCTACACCTTC.

The gene calls are TRBV30 and TRBJ1-4, with D possibly matching TRBD1 (5 bases). CDR3 length: 13 residues. Trimming cost V 2 bases and J 6 bases, with 10 bases left between them. Per germline, CDR1 GTSNPN and CDR2 SVGIG (reference sequence). CDR3 nucleotides: TGTGCCTGGAGTACCGGGGGAGATGAAAAACTGTTTTTT. It is translated as CAWSTGGDEKLFF. The full variable domain, rest sourced from reference TRBV30 and TRBJ1-4, is SQTIHQWPATLVQPVGSPLSLECTVEGTSNPNLYWYRQAAGRGLQLLFYSVGIGQISSEVPQNLSASRPQDRQFILSSKKLLLSDSGFYLCAWSTGGDEKLFFGSGTQLSVL.

The chain links TRBV6-1 to TRBJ1-1; 10 positions agree with TRBD1. V trimming: 4 bases; J trimming: 1 base; junction bases outside the gene matches: 6. The CDR3 sequence is 16 residues long. The germline gives CDR1 MNHNS, CDR2 SASEGT. The CDR3 is CASSVDRGRKNTEAFF. The CDR3 DNA is TGTGCCAGCAGTGTAGACAGGGGGCGCAAGAACACTGAAGCTTTCTTT.

The V call is TRBV6-5, the J call TRBJ1-4; D is uncertain. V was pared by 0 bases and J by 8 bases, with 10 bases between. Germline values: CDR1 MNHEY, CDR2 SVGAGI. The length of the CDR3 is 14 residues. The CDR3 loop reads CASSYSATREKLFF. For the CDR3, the DNA is TGTGCCAGCAGTTACTCAGCGACTCGCGAAAAACTGTTTTTT.

V gene TRBV4-2 combines with J gene TRBJ1-3, with D maybe TRBD1 (5 bases). Germline-derived CDR1 and CDR2 are LGHNA and YNFKEQ. With 2 bases removed from V and 0 bases from J, the gap between germline ends came to 23 bases. The CDR3 is 20 amino acids. This CDR3 reads CASSQKAGVAGIFSGNTIYF. CDR3 in DNA: TGTGCCAGCAGCCAAAAAGCCGGCGTGGCAGGGATATTCTCTGGAAACACCATATATTTT.

The chain carries TRBV3-1 (or the pseudogene TRBV3-2) and TRBJ2-5, with 9 positions matching TRBD1. The ends lost 3 bases at V and 5 bases at J; junction bases unmatched: 1. Germline CDR1 and CDR2: LGHDT and YNNKEL (reference sequence). The CDR3 covers 13 residues. The CDR3 DNA reads as TGTGCCAGCAGCCAGGGACAGGGCGAGACCCAGTACTTC. Its protein product is CASSQGQGETQYF.

In its sample, this clone was seen once. The chain combines TRBV15 with TRBJ2-2, with D possibly TRBD1 on 6 matching bases. Germline-derived CDR1 and CDR2 are LNHNV and YYDKDF (reference sequence). With 6 bases removed from V and 5 bases from J, the gap between germline ends came to 16 bases. There are 15 residues in the CDR3. The CDR3 is CATRGWTEITGELFF. In nucleotides, the CDR3 is TGTGCCACCAGGGGGTGGACAGAGATTACCGGGGAGCTGTTTTTT.

This clone was seen only once. The chain is built from TRBV19 and TRBJ2-7, with D possibly being TRBD1 (6 bases). CDR1 and CDR2 from the germline V gene are LNHDA and SQIVND (reference sequence). The V gene lost 3 bases and the J gene lost 0 bases, with 12 bases spanning the gap. The CDR3 contains 15 residues. The CDR3 region has the DNA TGTGCCAGTAGTATGTTTGGACAGAACTCCTACGAGCAGTACTTC. Amino acids: CASSMFGQNSYEQYF.

This chain joins TRBV7-2 and TRBJ1-3; no reliable D call. The CDR3 has 13 amino acids. Trimming took 7 bases from V and 4 from J, leaving 11 bases between them. The germline V gene has CDR1 SGHTA and CDR2 FQGNSA. This chain's CDR3 is CASTPAAGNTIYF. CDR3 nucleotides: TGTGCCAGCACCCCCGCGGCCGGAAACACCATATATTTT.

The chain recombines TRBV19 with TRBJ1-1; 7 nucleotides line up with TRBD1. This CDR3 region has 15 residues. Germline V gene data show CDR1 as LNHDA and CDR2 as SQIVND (reference sequence). Trimming cost V 6 bases and J 4 bases; bases outside gene matches: 11. The CDR3 DNA is TGTGCCAGTAGGGACCCAAGGGACAGAGGCACTGAAGCTTTCTTT. It encodes CASRDPRDRGTEAFF.

The chain combines TRBV6-2 or TRBV6-3 with TRBJ1-5; weak D call: TRBD1 (5 bases). The CDR3 covers 15 residues. Germline-derived CDR1 and CDR2 are MNHEY and SVGEGT. The germline V and J ends were trimmed by 6 bases and 0 bases, with 12 bases remaining between them. In nucleotides, the CDR3 is TGTGCCAGCAGCCGACAGTCTTCTAGCAATCAGCCCCAGCATTTT. Translated: CASSRQSSSNQPQHF.

The chain joins TRBV7-8 to TRBJ1-1; 7 nucleotides agree with TRBD1. CDR3 length: 14 residues. In germline, CDR1 is SGHVS, CDR2 FQNEAQ. V lost 6 bases to trimming and J lost 0 bases; unmatched junction nucleotides: 4. CDR3 loop: CASSYRGLNTEAFF. CDR3 DNA: TGTGCCAGCAGTTACAGGGGCCTGAACACTGAAGCTTTCTTT. Using reference TRBV7-8 and TRBJ1-1 for the parts outside the CDR3, the full variable domain is GAGVSQSPRYKVAKRGQDVALRCDPISGHVSLFWYQQALGQGPEFLTYFQNEAQLDKSGLPSDRFFAERPEGSVSTLKIQRTQQEDSAVYLCASSYRGLNTEAFFGQGTRLTVV.

For the CDR3, the DNA is TGTGCCAGCACCAACGGTGTAAACACTGAAGCTTTCTTT. Protein: CASTNGVNTEAFF. V usage is TRBV6-5 and J usage is TRBJ1-1, with unresolved D. This CDR3 contains 13 residues. The germline V gene encodes CDR1 MNHEY and CDR2 SVGAGI. Trimming removed 7 bases at V and 2 bases at J, with 11 bases between.

The chain links TRBV3-1 (or the pseudogene TRBV3-2) to TRBJ2-5; D might be TRBD2 (5 bases). The germline V gene encodes CDR1 LGHDT and CDR2 YNNKEL (reference sequence). With 2 bases removed from V and 2 bases from J, the gap between germline ends came to 18 bases. This CDR3 region has 17 residues. In DNA form, the CDR3 reads TGTGCCAGCAGCCAACAGTCCTTGGACTGGAAACAAGAGACCCAGTACTTC. It yields the protein CASSQQSLDWKQETQYF.

This clone was recorded once. A junction boundary mismatches the germline segment, possibly from a read error. The chain employs TRBV7-6 and TRBJ2-7; 7 bases fit TRBD1. This CDR3 has 14 residues. Germline assignment: CDR1 SGHVS and CDR2 FNYEAQ. The DNA for the CDR3 is TGTGCCAGCAGCTTAAGGCCGGGACAGTCTTACTTTAGCTTC. Encoded protein: CASSLRPGQSYFSF.

The CDR3 spells CDRAGSDTQYF. CDR3 bases: TGTGACAGAGCGGGGTCGGATACGCAGTATTTT. The chain joins TRBV9 to TRBJ2-3; TRBD2 matches at 7 bases. The CDR3 loop spans 11 amino acids. Germline assignment: CDR1 SGDLS and CDR2 YYNGEE.

The chain has TRBV27 and TRBJ2-4, with 9 positions matching TRBD2. The germline CDR1 and CDR2 sequences are MNHEY and SMNVEV (reference sequence). V lost 8 bases, J lost 4 bases, and 18 bases stayed unmatched. The CDR3 extends over 18 amino acids. CDR3 nucleotides: TGTGCCAGCCCGTATGGATGGATAGCGGGGGTGGGGAAAAACATTCAGTACTTC. It translates to CASPYGWIAGVGKNIQYF.

The rearrangement joins TRBV6-5 to TRBJ2-1; TRBD2 matches at 9 bases. The V and J ends lost 7 bases and 3 bases, in that order; junction bases with no gene match: 4. This CDR3 has 14 amino acids. From germline, CDR1 is MNHEY and CDR2 SVGAGI. CDR3 DNA sequence: TGTGCCAGCATCGGTAGCGGGGGCTACAATGAGCAGTTCTTC. It specifies CASIGSGGYNEQFF.

This chain connects TRBV5-1 to TRBJ1-2; D unresolved. V lost 4 bases and J lost 2, with 9 bases in between. Looked up from germline, CDR1 is SGHRS and CDR2 is YFSETQ. The CDR3 is 13 residues long. CDR3 in DNA: TGCGCCAGCAGCGCCTCACAGAACTATGGCTACACCTTC. Its translation: CASSASQNYGYTF.

This sequence joins TRBV4-1 and TRBJ1-3, with TRBD1 identical over 8 bases. The CDR3 loop spans 17 amino acids. The germline V gene has CDR1 MGHRA and CDR2 YSYEKL. With 0 bases clipped from V and 0 bases from J, the junction kept 4 bases outside the gene matches. The chain's CDR3 is CASSQDTGQGSGNTIYF. As DNA, the CDR3 is TGCGCCAGCAGCCAAGATACTGGACAGGGCTCTGGAAACACCATATATTTT.

In this sample, this clone turned up a few times. The chain couples TRBV29-1 to TRBJ2-3; TRBD2 matches 10 bases. The V and J ends lost 3 bases and 4 bases, in that order; junction bases with no gene match: 4. Germline loops: CDR1 SQVTM, CDR2 ANQGSEA. The CDR3 runs to 14 residues. The CDR3 loop reads CSVDQRGGADTQYF. In DNA, the CDR3 is TGCAGCGTTGACCAGCGGGGGGGCGCAGATACGCAGTATTTT.